Shown below are 10 T cell receptor beta chains from a single sample sequenced in a study of blood T cell repertoires in COVID-19. TCRdb's copy holds only in-frame clones and misses some; the assay was immunoSEQ multiplex PCR. Of some 350,000 clones in the sample, approximately 88% were seen once. What was sequenced was PBMCs or T cells enriched from blood (not recorded which). Every receptor here comes from a man aged 25 to 45 who had recovered from COVID-19.

The gene calls are TRBV28 and TRBJ2-7, with 9 bases matching TRBD1. The length of the CDR3 is 14 residues. In germline, CDR1 is MDHEN, CDR2 SYDVKM. Germline trimming cut 3 bases from V and 4 bases from J; bases unmatched to any gene: 4. CDR3 residues: CASSFSDRGYEQYF. The CDR3 region has the DNA TGTGCCAGCAGTTTCTCGGACAGGGGTTACGAGCAGTACTTC. Full variable domain (missing parts from reference TRBV28 and TRBJ2-7): DVKVTQSSRYLVKRTGEKVFLECVQDMDHENMFWYRQDPGLGLRLIYFSYDVKMKEKGDIPEGYSVSREKKERFSLILESASTNQTSMYLCASSFSDRGYEQYFGPGTRLTVT.

The chain links TRBV6-5 to TRBJ1-1, with 7 bases that match TRBD1. V dropped 4 bases and J dropped 7; count of bases not matched to a gene: 3. The CDR3 runs 12 residues. CDR1 and CDR2 from the germline V gene are MNHEY and SVGAGI. Here the CDR3 reads CASSLGGYEAFF. CDR3 DNA sequence: TGTGCCAGCAGTTTAGGGGGCTATGAAGCTTTCTTT.

The chain carries TRBV12-5 and TRBJ1-2, with D maybe TRBD1 (5 bases). The CDR3 is 14 residues long. CDR1 is LGHNT and CDR2 is FRNRAP in the germline V gene. V lost 7 bases and J lost 3, with 15 bases in between. The CDR3 DNA sequence: TGTGCTAGTGCCTCAGGGCAGACACACTATGGCTACACCTTC. It is translated as CASASGQTHYGYTF.

The J gene is TRBJ1-1, the V gene TRBV5-1; D gene ambiguous. Germline V lookup: CDR1 SGHRS, CDR2 YFSETQ. Trimming pared 0 bases from V and 5 bases from J, leaving 14 bases between. This CDR3 has 15 residues. CDR3 DNA: TGCGCCAGCAGCTTGGGGCAGCCCGGGTTGACTGAAGCTTTCTTT. This gives the protein CASSLGQPGLTEAFF.

The chain is built from TRBV7-9 and TRBJ2-5; D remains unclear. Germline lookup yields CDR1 SEHNR and CDR2 FQNEAQ (reference sequence). The CDR3 totals 11 residues. V shed 5 bases and J shed 5 bases, with 6 bases lying between them. CDR3: CASSPAETQYF. In nucleotides, the CDR3 is TGTGCCAGCAGCCCAGCGGAGACCCAGTACTTC.

V is TRBV28 and J is TRBJ2-7; 9 nucleotides line up with TRBD1. With 4 bases clipped from V and 0 bases from J, the junction kept 7 bases outside the gene matches. There are 16 residues in the CDR3. The V gene's germline CDR1 is MDHEN and CDR2 SYDVKM. The chain's CDR3 is CASSSTRDRVSYEQYF. Written as DNA, the CDR3 is TGTGCCAGCAGTTCCACCCGGGACAGGGTCTCCTACGAGCAGTACTTC.

The V and J genes are TRBV6-4 and TRBJ1-2, with 7 nucleotides matching TRBD1. After removal of 2 bases from V and 2 bases from J, the junction contained 8 bases not matched to a gene. The CDR3 has 16 amino acids. Germline CDR1 and CDR2: MRHNA and SNTAGT. As DNA, the CDR3 is TGTGCCAGCAGTGACGGTTTGGGCAGGGGGAACTATGGCTACACCTTC. Its protein is CASSDGLGRGNYGYTF.

The V call is TRBV7-9, the J call TRBJ2-3; D is undetermined. The V gene lost 2 bases and the J gene lost 5 bases, with 11 bases spanning the gap. The CDR3 length is 14 residues. The germline V gene has CDR1 SEHNR and CDR2 FQNEAQ (reference sequence). The CDR3 region is CASSLRQVGDTQYF. In DNA form, the CDR3 reads TGTGCCAGCAGCTTACGCCAGGTGGGAGATACGCAGTATTTT.

The gene calls are TRBV28 and TRBJ1-2; 10 nucleotides match TRBD1. CDR3 size: 11 residues. Germline trimming cut 9 bases from V and 12 bases from J; bases unmatched to any gene: 7. In germline, CDR1 is MDHEN, CDR2 SYDVKM. The CDR3 is CASRQGARNTF. The CDR3 coding sequence is TGTGCCAGTCGACAGGGGGCGCGCAACACCTTC.

The rearrangement links TRBV5-4 to TRBJ1-6; 8 bases map to TRBD1. V was pared by 4 bases and J by 9 bases, with 9 bases of the junction left unmatched. The germline V gene has CDR1 SGHNT and CDR2 YYREEE (reference sequence). This CDR3 is built from 15 residues. Written as DNA, the CDR3 is TGTGCCAGCAGCCCTTGGACAGGGAGAGCTTCACCCCTCCACTTT. Translated, it gives CASSPWTGRASPLHF.